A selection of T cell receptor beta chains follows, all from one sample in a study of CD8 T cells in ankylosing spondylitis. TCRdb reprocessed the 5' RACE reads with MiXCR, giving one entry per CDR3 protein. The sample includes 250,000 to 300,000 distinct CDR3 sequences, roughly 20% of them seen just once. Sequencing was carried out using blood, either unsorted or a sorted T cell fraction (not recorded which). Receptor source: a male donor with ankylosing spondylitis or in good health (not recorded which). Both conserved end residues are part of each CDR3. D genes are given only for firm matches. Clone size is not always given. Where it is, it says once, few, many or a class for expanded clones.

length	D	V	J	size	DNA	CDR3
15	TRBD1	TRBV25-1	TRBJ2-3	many	TGTGCCAGCAGCCCAGGGGGCAGGGACACAGATACGCAGTATTTT	CASSPGGRDTDTQYF
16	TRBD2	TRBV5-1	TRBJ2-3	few	TGCGCCAGCAGCGAAGGACTAGCGGGCTGGACAGATACGCAGTATTTT	CASSEGLAGWTDTQYF
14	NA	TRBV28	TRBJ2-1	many	TGTGCCAGTGAAGACAGGCTCGTGGGGAATGAGCAGTTCTTC	CASEDRLVGNEQFF
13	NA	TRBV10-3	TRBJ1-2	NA	TGTGCCATCAGTGAGTCTCTGGAATATGGCTACACCTTC	CAISESLEYGYTF
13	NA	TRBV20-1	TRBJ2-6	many	TGCAGTGCCCTATCCTCTGGGGCCAACGTCCTGACTTTC	CSALSSGANVLTF
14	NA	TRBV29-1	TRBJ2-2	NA	TGCAGCGTTGAAGATTTGAAGAACACCGGGGAGCTGTTTTTT	CSVEDLKNTGELFF
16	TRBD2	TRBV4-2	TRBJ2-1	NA	TGTGCCAGCAGCCAAGACCCCCAGCGGGGTTACAATGAGCAGTTCTTC	CASSQDPQRGYNEQFF
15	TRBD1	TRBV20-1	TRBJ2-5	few	TGCAGTGCTAGGCCCGGGACAGGGGGCCAAGAGACCCAGTACTTC	CSARPGTGGQETQYF
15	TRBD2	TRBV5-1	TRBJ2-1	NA	TGCGCCAGCAGAGTGGCGGGAGACGCCTACAATGAGCAGTTCTTC	CASRVAGDAYNEQFF
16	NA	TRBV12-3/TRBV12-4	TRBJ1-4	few	TGTGCCAGCAGCCCCGGGGACGGGATAGCCAATGAAAAACTGTTTTTT	CASSPGDGIANEKLFF
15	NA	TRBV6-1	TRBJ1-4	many	TGTGCCAGCAAAGCCCCGGGTGCAACTAATGAAAAACTGTTTTTT	CASKAPGATNEKLFF
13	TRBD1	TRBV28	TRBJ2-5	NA	TGTGCCAGCACCGGACAGGGTGGAGAGACCCAGTACTTC	CASTGQGGETQYF
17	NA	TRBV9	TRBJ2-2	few	TGTGCCAGCAGCGTAGACGTCCAGGGCTGGGACACCGGGGAGCTGTTTTTT	CASSVDVQGWDTGELFF
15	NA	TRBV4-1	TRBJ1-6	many	TGCGCCAGCAGCCAAGACGGACAGCCCAATTCACCCCTCCACTTT	CASSQDGQPNSPLHF
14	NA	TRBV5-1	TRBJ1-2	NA	TGCGCCAGCAGCTACTCGGATCCCAAAAATGGCTACACCTTC	CASSYSDPKNGYTF
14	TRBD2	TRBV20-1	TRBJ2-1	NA	TGCAGTGCTTCACGGACTAGCGCCAACAATGAGCAGTTCTTC	CSASRTSANNEQFF
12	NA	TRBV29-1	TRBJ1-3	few	TGCAGCGTTGTGGCACCTGGAAACACCATATATTTT	CSVVAPGNTIYF
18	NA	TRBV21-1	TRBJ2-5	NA	TGTGCCAGCAGCAAAAAAAAGGGATGCGCCTTGTACCAAGAGACCCAGTACTTC	CASSKKKGCALYQETQYF
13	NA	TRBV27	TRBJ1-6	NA	TGTGCCAGCGGCCAGGGCCCGAATTCACCCCTCCACTTT	CASGQGPNSPLHF
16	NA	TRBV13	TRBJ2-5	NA	TGTGCCAGCAGCTTAGTTGGGACTGGAGATGGGGAGACCCAGTACTTC	CASSLVGTGDGETQYF
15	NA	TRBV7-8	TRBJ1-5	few	TGTGCCAGCAGCTTAGACGAGGGGCGACATCAGCCCCAGCATTTT	CASSLDEGRHQPQHF
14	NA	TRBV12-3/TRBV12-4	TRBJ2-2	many	TGTGCCAGCAGGGCTAGACAGAACACCGGGGAGCTGTTTTTT	CASRARQNTGELFF
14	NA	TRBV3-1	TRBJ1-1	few	TGTGCCAGCAGCCCATTGGTGGTGAACACTGAAGCTTTCTTT	CASSPLVVNTEAFF
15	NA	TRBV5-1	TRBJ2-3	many	TGCGCCAGCAGCTTGGGGACGGTGAGCACAGATACGCAGTATTTT	CASSLGTVSTDTQYF
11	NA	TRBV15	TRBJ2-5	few	TGTGCCACCAGCAGGACGGAGACCCAGTACTTC	CATSRTETQYF
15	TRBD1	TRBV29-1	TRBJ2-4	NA	TGCAGCGTTGCCCCTCGAGGGGGCGCCAAAAACATTCAGTACTTC	CSVAPRGGAKNIQYF
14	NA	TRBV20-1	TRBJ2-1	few	TGCAGTGCTAATGCGAGGGGCGTCCCCAATGAGCAGTTCTTC	CSANARGVPNEQFF
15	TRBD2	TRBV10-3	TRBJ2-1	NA	TGTGCCACACGACTAGCGTTAAGCTCCTGCAATGAGCAGTTCTTC	CATRLALSSCNEQFF
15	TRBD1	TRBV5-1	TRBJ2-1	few	TGCGCCAGCAGCCCCGGGACAGGGGGCGGGAATGAGCAGTTCTTC	CASSPGTGGGNEQFF
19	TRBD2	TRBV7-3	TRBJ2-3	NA	TGTGCCAGCAGCTTAACAGGGTCGGCTAGCGGGGTTAGCACAGATACGCAGTATTTT	CASSLTGSASGVSTDTQYF
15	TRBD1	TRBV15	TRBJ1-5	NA	TGTGCCACCAGCAGCCCGGGGACAGGGGGGAAGCCCCAGCATTTT	CATSSPGTGGKPQHF
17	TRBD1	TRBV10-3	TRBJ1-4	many	TGTGCCATCAGTGAGTCACCAGGGACAGGGTCTAATGAAAAACTGTTTTTT	CAISESPGTGSNEKLFF
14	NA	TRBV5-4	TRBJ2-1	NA	TGTGCCAGCAGCTTGGAAGGGACCCGGAATGAGCAGTTCTTC	CASSLEGTRNEQFF
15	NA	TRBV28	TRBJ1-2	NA	TGTGCCAGCAGTTCCTCGGACGCACTGAACTATGGCTACACCTTC	CASSSSDALNYGYTF
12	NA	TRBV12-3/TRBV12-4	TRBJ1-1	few	TGTGCCAGCAGTTTAAACCAATCTCCGGCTTTCTTT	CASSLNQSPAFF
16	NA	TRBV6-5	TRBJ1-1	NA	TGTGCCAGCAGTTACTTCCCGAACAGCCTGAACACTGAAGCTTTCTTT	CASSYFPNSLNTEAFF
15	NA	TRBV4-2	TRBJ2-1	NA	TGTGCCAGCAGCCAGGGAGGACAGACTTACAATGAGCAGTTCTTC	CASSQGGQTYNEQFF